The 22 T cell receptor beta chains below all came from one sample that was sequenced in a study of T cells in Graves' hyperthyroidism and ophthalmopathy (dated by TCRdb to the late 2010s). Libraries were prepared through multiplex PCR. Data came from an Illumina HiSeq 2000. TCR beta CDR3 regions were amplified from RNA transcripts. For the first round of RT-PCR on the TCR CDR3, the HTBI primer set was used together with the Qiagen OneStep RT-PCR kit. The public sequencing data were trimmed at Q25 with fastp and processed into clonotypes with MiXCR by TCRdb, which kept only in-frame beta chains. Rows matching on CDR3 protein sequence are summarized as one entry with the most common DNA and genes. The sample data list 600,000 to 750,000 distinct CDR3 sequences, and roughly a sixth of these were observed just once. The ten most abundant clones make up around 15% of the sample. Sequencing was done on a sample of blood. These receptors all stem from a man in his fifties with Graves' hyperthyroidism.

This clonotype was seen only a few times. The chain employs TRBV27 and TRBJ2-7; D possibly corresponds to TRBD2 (6 bases). CDR3 size: 15 residues. The ends were cut back, 5 bases at V and 3 bases at J, with 17 bases in the middle. CDR1 and CDR2 (germline): MNHEY, SMNVEV (reference sequence). The CDR3 here is CASSPIAAFRYEQYF. The DNA for the CDR3 is TGTGCCAGCAGTCCGATAGCGGCCTTTCGCTACGAGCAGTACTTC.

The chain combines TRBV9 with TRBJ2-3, with TRBD1 matching 8 bases. The V segment lost 0 bases and the J segment 1 base; nucleotides outside the gene matches: 4. Per the germline V gene, CDR1 is SGDLS and CDR2 is YYNGEE. This CDR3 contains 16 residues. The CDR3 DNA reads TGTGCCAGCAGCGTAGGGAGGACAGGGCGCACAGATACGCAGTATTTT. Translating gives CASSVGRTGRTDTQYF.

The chain recombines TRBV5-1 with TRBJ2-2; 7 positions agree with TRBD2. The CDR3 length is 19 residues. CDR1 is SGHRS, CDR2 YFSETQ, per germline. Losses at the gene ends were 5 bases for V and 6 bases for J; bases not matched to a gene: 22. The CDR3 bases are TGCGCCAGCAGGGACCGAAAAACCGGACTAGGATTTTCTTCCGGGGAGCTGTTTTTT. This codes for CASRDRKTGLGFSSGELFF. The entire variable domain, with the rest obtained from reference TRBV5-1 and TRBJ2-2, is as follows: KAGVTQTPRYLIKTRGQQVTLSCSPISGHRSVSWYQQTPGQGLQFLFEYFSETQRNKGNFPGRFSGRQFSNSRSEMNVSTLELGDSALYLCASRDRKTGLGFSSGELFFGEGSRLTVL.

The V gene is TRBV28, the J gene TRBJ1-2, with D possibly TRBD1 on 5 matching bases. This CDR3 comprises 14 residues. Germline CDR1 is MDHEN and CDR2 is SYDVKM. V was shortened by 11 bases and J by 7 bases, with 23 bases between the two germline ends. CDR3 nucleotides: TGTGCCTCGGCCCGGGGGAATGAGGAAGGTGGCTACACCTTC. It translates to CASARGNEEGGYTF.

The table lists this clonotype with many counts. For the CDR3, the DNA is TGTGCCAGCAGCATCTCCGGGGCTAGCATGGGGGGAGCTTTCTTT. Amino acid sequence: CASSISGASMGGAFF. The chain is built from TRBV11-2 and TRBJ1-1, with D maybe TRBD1 (5 bases). V was trimmed by 5 bases and J by 10 bases, leaving 23 bases between them. This CDR3 is 15 amino acids long. Germline V lookup: CDR1 SGHAT, CDR2 FQNNGV.

The chain carries TRBV5-1 and TRBJ2-1, with D tentatively TRBD1 (6 bases). Trimming pared 4 bases from V and 4 bases from J, leaving 15 bases between. The germline CDR1 and CDR2 sequences are SGHRS and YFSETQ. The CDR3 contains 15 residues. The CDR3 coding sequence is TGCGCCAGCAGCGGCAACAGGGCCACGTACAATGAGCAGTTCTTC. Translation gives CASSGNRATYNEQFF.

V usage is TRBV20-1 and J usage is TRBJ1-5; weak D call: TRBD1 (6 bases). Looked up from germline, CDR1 is DFQATT and CDR2 is SNEGSKA (reference sequence). The CDR3 has 15 residues. V lost 1 base, J lost 2 bases, and 12 bases lay in between. DNA for the CDR3: TGCAGTGCTAGAGGCGACAGGCTAGGCAATCAGCCCCAGCATTTT. Protein: CSARGDRLGNQPQHF.

The chain recombines TRBV20-1 with TRBJ2-7; no definite D call. V was cut by 2 bases and J by 0 bases, with 17 bases left in between. From germline, CDR1 is DFQATT and CDR2 SNEGSKA (reference sequence). This CDR3 has 16 residues. The CDR3 DNA reads TGCAGTGCTAGACCCCCCACGCTCCGGAGCTCCTACGAGCAGTACTTC. Translating gives CSARPPTLRSSYEQYF.

This clonotype has ten or more counts. The chain has TRBV11-2 and TRBJ2-7; 7 positions match TRBD2. The CDR3 is 18 amino acids. The V gene end was trimmed by 0 bases and the J gene end by 4 bases; junction bases not matched to a gene: 15. The germline gives CDR1 SGHAT, CDR2 FQNNGV. This CDR3 reads CASSLDQAGLSGKYEQYF. The CDR3 DNA follows: TGTGCCAGCAGCTTAGACCAAGCGGGACTCAGCGGGAAGTACGAGCAGTACTTC.

This clonotype has ten or more counts. The chain joins TRBV25-1 to TRBJ2-1, with D hard to call. The V gene's germline CDR1 is MGHDK and CDR2 SYGVNS. The CDR3 is 13 residues long. V was clipped by 2 bases and J by 7 bases, with 9 bases between them. CDR3 DNA: TGTGCCAGCAGTGAAGATAGGGTTAATGAGCAGTTCTTC. Encoded protein: CASSEDRVNEQFF. Full variable domain (missing parts from reference TRBV25-1 and TRBJ2-1): EADIYQTPRYLVIGTGKKITLECSQTMGHDKMYWYQQDPGMELHLIHYSYGVNSTEKGDLSSESTVSRIRTEHFPLTLESARPSHTSQYLCASSEDRVNEQFFGPGTRLTVL.

This clonotype was observed many times. The gene calls are TRBV27 and TRBJ2-5, with 10 positions matching TRBD2. The CDR3 length is 16 residues. The V gene end was trimmed by 2 bases and the J gene end by 1 base; junction bases not matched to a gene: 4. CDR1 and CDR2 (germline): MNHEY, SMNVEV (reference sequence). The CDR3 spells CASSLRGTSVQETQYF. The CDR3 nucleotides read TGTGCCAGCAGTTTAAGGGGGACTAGCGTCCAAGAGACCCAGTACTTC.

This clonotype was seen a single time. CDR3 in amino acids: CASRQGFGNTEAFF. The CDR3, as DNA: TGTGCCAGCAGACAGGGGTTCGGGAACACTGAAGCTTTCTTT. The chain is built from TRBV12-3 or TRBV12-4 and TRBJ1-1; 7 bases fit TRBD1. The CDR3 covers 14 residues. Unmatched junction bases numbered 5, after V lost 6 bases and J lost 1 base.

The sample holds many counts of this clonotype. The gene calls are TRBV27 and TRBJ2-1, with D possibly matching TRBD2 (6 bases). Trimming pared 5 bases from V and 6 bases from J, leaving 14 bases between. The CDR3 has 14 amino acids. The V gene's germline CDR1 is MNHEY and CDR2 SMNVEV (reference sequence). For the CDR3, the DNA is TGTGCCAGCAGTCCCCCGGGACTTATCAATGAGCAGTTCTTC. Translated: CASSPPGLINEQFF.

This clonotype was detected many times. J is TRBJ1-1 and V is TRBV30; possibly TRBD1 for D (5 bases). The CDR3 sequence is 13 residues long. Germline CDR1 reads GTSNPN; CDR2 reads SVGIG (reference sequence). V was pared by 4 bases and J by 0 bases, with 9 bases between. CDR3 DNA: TGTGCCTGGAAGGGGAGGATGAACACTGAAGCTTTCTTT. Translating it yields CAWKGRMNTEAFF.

As concerns this clonotype: As the CDR3 is not closed by the conserved phenylalanine or tryptophan, this likely results from a read error. The gene calls are TRBV27 and TRBJ2-7; a weak D match, TRBD1 (6 bases). Germline CDR1 and CDR2: MNHEY and SMNVEV (reference sequence). Trimming took 4 bases from V and 6 from J, leaving 16 bases between them. The CDR3 is made up of 14 amino acids. The CDR3 protein is CASSSYRAGREQYL. CDR3 DNA: TGTGCCAGCAGTTCGTACAGGGCGGGTCGCGAGCAGTACCTC.

This rearrangement joins TRBV3-1 to TRBJ1-6, with 10 bases aligning to TRBD1. CDR3 length: 14 residues. With 8 bases clipped from V and 10 bases from J, the junction kept 8 bases outside the gene matches. Germline CDR1 reads LGHDT; CDR2 reads YNNKEL (reference sequence). This CDR3 reads CASGLGTGESPLHF. As DNA, the CDR3 is TGTGCCAGCGGCTTAGGGACAGGGGAATCACCCCTCCACTTT.

This clonotype was picked up many times. The J gene is TRBJ2-7, the V gene TRBV7-9; 9 nucleotides match TRBD1. This CDR3 contains 15 residues. Germline V lookup: CDR1 SEHNR, CDR2 FQNEAQ (reference sequence). Trimming cost V 6 bases and J 0 bases; bases outside gene matches: 6. CDR3 loop: CASSPGTGNSYEQYF. The CDR3 DNA follows: TGTGCCAGCAGTCCCGGGACAGGGAACTCCTACGAGCAGTACTTC. The full variable domain, with the rest looked up from reference TRBV7-9 and TRBJ2-7, is DTGVSQNPRHKITKRGQNVTFRCDPISEHNRLYWYRQTLGQGPEFLTYFQNEAQLEKSRLLSDRFSAERPKGSFSTLEIQRTEQGDSAMYLCASSPGTGNSYEQYFGPGTRLTVT.

This clonotype was observed many times. This chain links TRBV6-1 with TRBJ2-7; D is ambiguous. CDR1 MNHNS and CDR2 SASEGT come from the germline V gene. V was clipped by 5 bases and J by 0 bases, with 8 bases between them. The CDR3 has 13 amino acids. The CDR3 spells CASSSPNSYEQYF. The CDR3 nucleotides are TGTGCCAGCAGTTCGCCGAACTCCTACGAGCAGTACTTC.

This CDR3 reads CASSPGQAQETQYF. The CDR3 region has the DNA TGCGCCAGCAGCCCCGGACAGGCCCAAGAGACCCAGTACTTC. V is TRBV5-1 and J is TRBJ2-5; 7 bases match TRBD1. CDR1 SGHRS and CDR2 YFSETQ come from the germline V gene. The CDR3 is 14 amino acids. V shed 4 bases and J 1 base; nucleotides not matched to a gene: 4.

At least ten counts were recorded for this clonotype. This chain joins TRBV28 and TRBJ2-7; D is perhaps TRBD1 or TRBD2 (5 bases each). Germline CDR1 MDHEN, CDR2 SYDVKM. V was trimmed by 6 bases and J by 2 bases, leaving 20 bases between them. The CDR3 consists of 16 residues. CDR3 loop: CASRATWDGRPYEQYF. CDR3 DNA sequence: TGTGCCAGCAGAGCCACCTGGGACGGACGACCCTACGAGCAGTACTTC.

This clonotype was picked up many times. CDR3 amino acids: CASSPFPSGSSYNEQFF. The CDR3 region has the DNA TGTGCCAGCTCACCATTCCCTAGCGGGAGTTCCTACAATGAGCAGTTCTTC. This rearrangement joins TRBV18 to TRBJ2-1; 10 positions match TRBD2. Germline trimming cut 2 bases from V and 1 base from J; bases unmatched to any gene: 5. CDR3 size: 17 residues. In germline, CDR1 is KGHSH, CDR2 LQKENI.

This clonotype came up many times. The J gene is TRBJ2-7, the V gene TRBV28; D is unresolved. This CDR3 contains 17 residues. V shed 7 bases and J shed 5 bases, with 27 bases lying between them. Looked up from germline, CDR1 is MDHEN and CDR2 is SYDVKM. The CDR3 here is CASTRRRIFPSYHEQYF. The CDR3 DNA sequence: TGTGCCAGCACTAGACGGAGAATATTCCCGTCATACCACGAGCAGTACTTC.